These 30 T cell receptor beta chains share one sample of origin, sequenced in a study of T cell responses to AZD1222 COVID-19 vaccine. Profiling relied on immunoSEQ multiplex PCR, and the TCRdb table lists in-frame clones only, not all of them. The data hold about 170,000 clones, with 80% to 90% observed a single time. Source: peripheral blood, taken on day 0 of AZD1222 vaccination. Receptors were obtained from an adult in good health.

V and J are TRBV4-3 and TRBJ2-1; D is perhaps TRBD2 (7 bases). Trimming removed 0 bases from V and 3 bases from J, with 12 bases in between. There are 16 residues in the CDR3. The germline V gene has CDR1 LGHNA and CDR2 YSLEER. CDR3 residues: CASSQEGGGFYNEQFF. CDR3 in DNA: TGCGCCAGCAGCCAAGAAGGCGGGGGCTTCTACAATGAGCAGTTCTTC.

The chain is built from TRBV7-2 and TRBJ1-2, with a weak D call TRBD1 (6 bases). The CDR3 runs 18 residues. V was cut by 3 bases and J by 3 bases, with 23 bases left in between. Germline CDR1 SGHTA, CDR2 FQGNSA. The CDR3, as DNA: TGTGCCAGCAGCTTTAATAATTGGGGGGCAGGATTACACTATGGCTACACCTTC. Translated: CASSFNNWGAGLHYGYTF.

The chain has TRBV27 and TRBJ1-5, with D tentatively TRBD1 (6 bases). V was trimmed by 2 bases and J by 0 bases, leaving 17 bases between them. The CDR3 extends over 18 amino acids. Per the germline V gene, CDR1 is MNHEY and CDR2 is SMNVEV (reference sequence). The CDR3 region is CASSLKGAGAFSNQPQHF. CDR3 sequence (DNA): TGTGCCAGCAGTTTAAAAGGGGCAGGGGCTTTTAGCAATCAGCCCCAGCATTTT.

A remark on this clone: Compared with germline, one end of the junction differs, possibly owing to a read error. The chain uses TRBV7-2 and TRBJ1-5, with D tentatively TRBD1 (6 bases). The germline V gene encodes CDR1 SGHTA and CDR2 FQGNSA. This CDR3 spans 18 amino acids. The DNA for the CDR3 is TGTGCCAGCAGCTTAATGGGGGCGGAGGAATGGCGGAATCGGCCCCAGCATTTT. This translates into CASSLMGAEEWRNRPQHF.

The count of this clone is one. The chain combines TRBV19 with TRBJ2-3, with D hard to call. V lost 0 bases to trimming and J lost 7 bases, with 5 bases between them. Germline V gene data show CDR1 as LNHDA and CDR2 as SQIVND (reference sequence). This CDR3 has 12 amino acids. In nucleotides, the CDR3 is TGTGCCAGTAGTATAGATAGGTATACGCAGTATTTT. Translated: CASSIDRYTQYF.

V is TRBV12-3 or TRBV12-4 and J is TRBJ1-1; no clear D. V lost 9 bases, J lost 4 bases, and 15 bases lay in between. This CDR3 is built from 13 residues. CDR3: CASRRVASTEAFF. The CDR3 region has the DNA TGTGCCAGTCGGCGGGTTGCCAGCACTGAAGCTTTCTTT.

The chain carries TRBV7-9 and TRBJ1-4, with D unresolved. V dropped 5 bases and J dropped 7 bases, with 8 bases sitting between them. CDR1 and CDR2 from the germline V gene are SEHNR and FQNEAQ (reference sequence). The CDR3 covers 12 residues. The CDR3 protein is CASSRNGEKLFF. CDR3 nucleotides: TGTGCCAGCAGCCGAAACGGTGAAAAACTGTTTTTT.

The rearrangement uses TRBV6-5 and TRBJ2-5; D is undetermined. With 5 bases removed from V and 5 bases from J, the gap between germline ends came to 12 bases. The CDR3 loop spans 13 amino acids. Germline CDR1 MNHEY, CDR2 SVGAGI. CDR3 protein: CASSKDPVETQYF. Written as DNA, the CDR3 is TGTGCCAGCAGTAAGGACCCTGTGGAGACCCAGTACTTC.

This rearrangement joins TRBV6-6 to TRBJ1-4; perhaps TRBD1 as D (5 bases). The V gene lost 4 bases and the J gene lost 8 bases, with 14 bases spanning the gap. The CDR3 sequence is 14 residues long. Germline assignment: CDR1 MNHNY and CDR2 SVGAGI (reference sequence). For the CDR3, the DNA is TGTGCCAGCAGTTCCGGGACTCGGGAAGAAAAACTGTTTTTT. Its translation: CASSSGTREEKLFF.

Remarks on this clone: One junction end disagrees with the germline gene, perhaps due to a read error. The J gene is TRBJ1-4, the V gene TRBV7-7; TRBD1 aligns across 8 bases. CDR3 length equals 15 residues. The germline CDR1 and CDR2 sequences are SSHAT and FNYEAQ (reference sequence). The CDR3 DNA follows: TGTGCTAGCAGCCAACTAGGACAGGGCGATGAAAAACTGTTTTTT. It codes for CASSQLGQGDEKLFF.

This chain links TRBV19 with TRBJ2-2; the D is unclear. CDR3 length: 12 residues. Trimming left V 4 bases short and J 3 bases short, with 3 bases between. The germline CDR1 and CDR2 sequences are LNHDA and SQIVND (reference sequence). CDR3 loop: CASSTDTGELFF. CDR3 in DNA: TGTGCCAGTAGTACGGACACCGGGGAGCTGTTTTTT. Using reference TRBV19 and TRBJ2-2 for the parts outside the CDR3, the full variable domain is DGGITQSPKYLFRKEGQNVTLSCEQNLNHDAMYWYRQDPGQGLRLIYYSQIVNDFQKGDIAEGYSVSREKKESFPLTVTSAQKNPTAFYLCASSTDTGELFFGEGSRLTVL.

The chain couples TRBV29-1 to TRBJ1-2; possibly TRBD1 for D (5 bases). CDR1 is SQVTM and CDR2 is ANQGSEA in the germline V gene. This CDR3 spans 14 amino acids. V was shortened by 0 bases and J by 7 bases, with 15 bases between the two germline ends. The DNA of the CDR3 is TGCAGCGTTGAAGATAGCGGCCAGGGACCTGGCTACACCTTC. Residues: CSVEDSGQGPGYTF.

Notes on this clone: Relative to the germline gene, one junction end is altered; a read error may explain this. The genes are TRBV7-2 and TRBJ2-2, with a tentative D call TRBD2 (5 bases). The CDR3 length is 14 residues. The germline gives CDR1 SGHTA, CDR2 FQGNSA. CDR3 region: CASSLIANAGELFF. The CDR3 DNA follows: TGTGCCAGCAGCCTCATAGCGAACGCCGGGGAGCTGTTTTTT.

This chain joins TRBV11-2 and TRBJ2-3; 11 positions match TRBD2. V shed 5 bases, J shed 14 bases, and the junction held 6 bases outside the gene matches. Looked up from germline, CDR1 is SGHAT and CDR2 is FQNNGV. This CDR3 region has 12 residues. CDR3 sequence reads: CASSPTSGGGYF. CDR3 DNA: TGTGCCAGCAGCCCAACTAGCGGGGGTGGGTATTTT.

The V gene is TRBV5-6, the J gene TRBJ1-5, with D possibly TRBD1 on 5 matching bases. CDR3 size: 17 residues. Trimming stripped 1 base from V and 4 bases from J, with 18 bases between. Germline-derived CDR1 and CDR2 are SGHDT and YYEEEE. CDR3 region: CASSLQGFRVGNQPQHF. CDR3 nucleotides: TGTGCCAGCAGCTTGCAGGGTTTTAGGGTCGGTAATCAGCCCCAGCATTTT.

The chain joins TRBV11-2 to TRBJ1-5, with D possibly matching TRBD1 (5 bases). V lost 2 bases, J lost 4 bases, and 9 bases lay in between. In germline, CDR1 is SGHAT, CDR2 FQNNGV. This CDR3 comprises 14 residues. The CDR3 is CASSLSGRNQPQHF. CDR3 coding DNA: TGTGCCAGCAGCTTATCGGGGCGGAATCAGCCCCAGCATTTT.

V usage is TRBV5-6 and J usage is TRBJ2-7; 8 bases are a match to TRBD1. From germline, CDR1 is SGHDT and CDR2 YYEEEE. The CDR3 runs to 14 residues. Trimming removed 4 bases from V and 3 bases from J; junction bases left unmatched: 6. The CDR3 bases are TGTGCCAGCAGCCCGGGACAGGCAGGCTACGAGCAGTACGTC. It yields the protein CASSPGQAGYEQYV.

The rearrangement links TRBV10-1 to TRBJ1-6; D uncertain. Germline V gene data show CDR1 as WNHNN and CDR2 as SYGVQD (reference sequence). V lost 3 bases to trimming and J lost 7 bases, with 4 bases between them. This CDR3 has 12 amino acids. In DNA, the CDR3 is TGCGCCAGCAGTGATAGCAATTCACCCCTCCACTTT. Amino acids: CASSDSNSPLHF.

This chain uses TRBV24-1 with TRBJ2-5; TRBD2 matches at 7 bases. The CDR3 extends over 17 amino acids. Germline assignment: CDR1 KGHDR and CDR2 SFDVKD. After removal of 3 bases from V and 5 bases from J, the junction contained 14 bases not matched to a gene. The CDR3 region is CATSDLPGLDRRETQYF. CDR3 sequence (DNA): TGTGCCACCAGTGATCTGCCCGGACTAGATCGTAGGGAGACCCAGTACTTC.

The chain uses TRBV7-9 and TRBJ2-1, with 9 bases lining up with TRBD1. Unmatched junction bases numbered 9, after V lost 6 bases and J lost 3 bases. CDR1 and CDR2 from the germline V gene are SEHNR and FQNEAQ (reference sequence). The CDR3 is made up of 16 amino acids. The CDR3 sequence: CASRRTGQGDYNEQFF. The CDR3 DNA reads as TGTGCCAGCAGACGAACGGGACAGGGTGACTACAATGAGCAGTTCTTC. The entire variable domain, with the rest obtained from reference TRBV7-9 and TRBJ2-1, is as follows: DTGVSQNPRHKITKRGQNVTFRCDPISEHNRLYWYRQTLGQGPEFLTYFQNEAQLEKSRLLSDRFSAERPKGSFSTLEIQRTEQGDSAMYLCASRRTGQGDYNEQFFGPGTRLTVL.

The V and J genes are TRBV27 and TRBJ2-7; the D gene could be TRBD1 or TRBD2 (6 bases each). The CDR3 sequence is 15 residues long. V lost 5 bases and J 4 bases, leaving 18 bases between the germline ends. CDR1 is MNHEY and CDR2 is SMNVEV in the germline V gene (reference sequence). CDR3 loop: CASSTVGGGGYEQYF. CDR3 nucleotides: TGTGCCAGCAGTACTGTAGGGGGAGGTGGTTACGAGCAGTACTTC.

The V gene is TRBV13, the J gene TRBJ2-1; 12 bases align to TRBD2. The CDR3 loop spans 20 amino acids. The germline V gene encodes CDR1 PRHDT and CDR2 FYEKMQ (reference sequence). Unmatched junction bases numbered 18, after V lost 5 bases and J lost 4 bases. The DNA for the CDR3 is TGTGCCAGCAGCCCGAACACTGGACTAGCGGGGAGGAACAATTACAATGAGCAGTTCTTC. Translated, it gives CASSPNTGLAGRNNYNEQFF.

The CDR3 protein is CASSVSSLGYTF. The CDR3 DNA sequence: TGTGCCAGCAGCGTCTCCAGCCTTGGCTACACCTTC. The rearrangement links TRBV9 to TRBJ1-2, with no clear D. V lost 2 bases, J lost 7 bases, and 9 bases lay in between. The CDR3 is made up of 12 amino acids. Per germline, CDR1 SGDLS and CDR2 YYNGEE.

This rearrangement joins TRBV5-8 to TRBJ2-3, with D perhaps assigned TRBD1 or TRBD2 (5 bases each). V was shortened by 5 bases and J by 4 bases, with 20 bases between the two germline ends. The CDR3 consists of 16 residues. In germline, CDR1 is SGHTS, CDR2 YDEGEE. CDR3 sequence reads: CASRGPFEGSADTQYF. The CDR3 DNA follows: TGTGCCAGCAGGGGGCCTTTCGAGGGTAGTGCAGATACGCAGTATTTT.

CDR3 DNA sequence: TGTGCCAGCAGCTGGACGACAGGACCCCTGGACGAGCAGTACTTC. It encodes CASSWTTGPLDEQYF. The V gene is TRBV3-1 (or the pseudogene TRBV3-2), the J gene TRBJ2-7; D possibly corresponds to TRBD1 (6 bases). Between the trimmed V and J ends, which lost 5 bases and 5 bases, there was a span of 19 bases. The CDR3 is 15 amino acids. CDR1 is LGHDT and CDR2 is YNNKEL in the germline V gene (reference sequence).

V is TRBV30 and J is TRBJ2-5, with 8 bases matching TRBD2. V shed 5 bases and J 2 bases; nucleotides not matched to a gene: 10. The CDR3 runs to 15 residues. CDR1 and CDR2 (germline): GTSNPN, SVGIG (reference sequence). The CDR3 coding sequence is TGTGCCTGGTCTGTCGGGGGGGCATCTCAAGAGACCCAGTACTTC. This gives the protein CAWSVGGASQETQYF.

V is TRBV6-5 and J is TRBJ1-2; D is uncertain. Between the trimmed V and J ends, which lost 5 bases and 2 bases, there was a span of 0 bases. The CDR3 spans 10 residues. CDR1 and CDR2 (germline): MNHEY, SVGAGI. CDR3 amino acids: CASSNYGYTF. CDR3 sequence (DNA): TGTGCCAGCAGTAACTATGGCTACACCTTC.

The chain carries TRBV11-3 and TRBJ2-5, with a weak D call TRBD1 (5 bases). Germline lookup yields CDR1 SGHNT and CDR2 YENEEA. The V end was cut by 1 base, the J end by 8 bases, with 14 bases between. CDR3 length equals 14 residues. The CDR3 nucleotides read TGTGCCAGCAGCTTAGTGGGTACAGGCAGTACCCAGTACTTC. Translated, it gives CASSLVGTGSTQYF. The whole variable domain, remainder taken from reference TRBV11-3 and TRBJ2-5, is EAGVVQSPRYKIIEKKQPVAFWCNPISGHNTLYWYLQNLGQGPELLIRYENEEAVDDSQLPKDRFSAERLKGVDSTLKIQPAELGDSAVYLCASSLVGTGSTQYFGPGTRLLVL.

The chain joins TRBV14 to TRBJ1-1, with TRBD1 as a possible D gene (5 bases). The V gene's germline CDR1 is SGHDN and CDR2 FVKESK. Trimming stripped 2 bases from V and 3 bases from J, with 13 bases between. This CDR3 contains 15 residues. The chain's CDR3 is CASSQTYGAHTEAFF. CDR3 DNA: TGTGCCAGCAGCCAAACATATGGGGCGCACACTGAAGCTTTCTTT.

This chain connects TRBV9 to TRBJ1-2; D is perhaps TRBD1 (5 bases). This CDR3 has 15 amino acids. V gave up 0 bases and J gave up 5 bases, with 14 bases separating them. Germline V CDR1 and CDR2: SGDLS, YYNGEE. CDR3 region: CASSVEVQGVYGYTF. The CDR3, as DNA: TGTGCCAGCAGCGTAGAAGTTCAGGGTGTATATGGCTACACCTTC.